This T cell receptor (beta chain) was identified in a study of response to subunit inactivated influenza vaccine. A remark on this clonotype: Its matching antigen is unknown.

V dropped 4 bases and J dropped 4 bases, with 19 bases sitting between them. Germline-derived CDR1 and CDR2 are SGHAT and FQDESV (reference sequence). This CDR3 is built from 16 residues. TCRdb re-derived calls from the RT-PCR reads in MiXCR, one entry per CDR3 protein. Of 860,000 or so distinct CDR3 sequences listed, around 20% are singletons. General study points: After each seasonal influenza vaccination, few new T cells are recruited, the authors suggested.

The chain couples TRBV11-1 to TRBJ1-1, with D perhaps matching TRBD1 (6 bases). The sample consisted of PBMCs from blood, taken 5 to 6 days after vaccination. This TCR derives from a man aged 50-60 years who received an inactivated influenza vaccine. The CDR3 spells CASSSTPGGWGTEAFF. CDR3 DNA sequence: TGTGCCAGCAGCTCAACCCCGGGGGGCTGGGGCACTGAAGCTTTCTTT.